Listed here are 16 T cell receptor beta chains from one sample, sequenced in a study of T cells in Graves' hyperthyroidism and ophthalmopathy. The TCR beta CDR3 regions underwent amplification using RNA transcripts as the source. First-round RT-PCR with HTBI primers amplified the TCR CDR3 region. MiXCR was run by TCRdb on the multiplex PCR reads, yielding one entry per CDR3 protein. Counted here are about 770,000 distinct CDR3 sequences, over 15% occurring once; the ten biggest clones make up roughly 17%. Sequenced sample: blood. All receptors come from a woman between 50 and 59 years old with Graves' hyperthyroidism that later progressed to Graves' ophthalmopathy.

The chain carries TRBV6-2 or TRBV6-3 and TRBJ1-4; D not certain. The CDR3 runs 12 residues. CDR1 is MNHEY and CDR2 is SVGEGT in the germline V gene. Trimming removed 0 bases at V and 11 bases at J, with 7 bases between. The CDR3 region has the DNA TGTGCCAGCAGTTACTCGCCCGATAAACTGTTTTTT. It yields the protein CASSYSPDKLFF.

The J gene is TRBJ1-6, the V gene TRBV30; possibly TRBD1 for D (6 bases). The CDR3 totals 14 residues. V was trimmed by 2 bases and J by 10 bases, leaving 15 bases between them. CDR1 GTSNPN and CDR2 SVGIG come from the germline V gene (reference sequence). CDR3 DNA sequence: TGTGCCTGGAGTATAACAGGGCCGCGGTCACCCCTCCACTTT. Protein product: CAWSITGPRSPLHF.

This clonotype appeared a few times. In DNA, the CDR3 is TGTGCCAGCAGCCCCGGTCGACGGCGGGGGGAAACCTACGAGCAGTACTTC. Amino acids: CASSPGRRRGETYEQYF. V and J are TRBV6-1 and TRBJ2-7; 8 bases fit TRBD2. V lost 6 bases to trimming and J lost 2 bases; unmatched junction nucleotides: 15. From germline, CDR1 is MNHNS and CDR2 SASEGT. The CDR3 covers 17 residues.

This clonotype showed up many times. V gene TRBV5-8 combines with J gene TRBJ1-1, with D unclear. With 0 bases removed from V and 4 bases from J, the gap between germline ends came to 10 bases. Per the germline V gene, CDR1 is SGHTS and CDR2 is YDEGEE. This CDR3 has 14 residues. The CDR3 loop is CASSLDSPSTEAFF. CDR3 in DNA: TGTGCCAGCAGCTTGGACAGCCCGTCCACTGAAGCTTTCTTT.

In this sample, this clonotype turned up many times. The CDR3: CASTMGQGAGTEAFF. The CDR3 DNA is TGTGCCAGCACCATGGGACAGGGGGCTGGCACTGAAGCTTTCTTT. J is TRBJ1-1 and V is TRBV6-1; 12 positions agree with TRBD1. V shed 7 bases and J 4 bases; nucleotides not matched to a gene: 7. Germline-derived CDR1 and CDR2 are MNHNS and SASEGT. The CDR3 has 15 amino acids.

Ten or more counts support this clonotype. The chain employs TRBV3-1 and TRBJ1-2; 10 positions agree with TRBD1. V lost 5 bases, J lost 6 bases, and 9 bases stayed unmatched. The CDR3 is 15 residues long. CDR1 is LGHDT, CDR2 YNNKEL, per germline (reference sequence). CDR3 coding DNA: TGTGCCAGCAGCAGGGGAGTAGGACAGGGGGATGGCTACACCTTC. Translated, it gives CASSRGVGQGDGYTF.

This clonotype was counted ten times or more. The CDR3 sequence: CSVSTPGENTEAFF. DNA for the CDR3: TGCAGCGTCAGTACCCCGGGGGAGAACACTGAAGCTTTCTTT. The rearrangement uses TRBV29-1 and TRBJ1-1; D might be TRBD1 (5 bases). Deletions cut 6 bases from V and 1 base from J, with 15 bases between. CDR3 length: 14 amino acids. Per the germline V gene, CDR1 is SQVTM and CDR2 is ANQGSEA.

This clonotype was observed at least ten times. The genes are TRBV6-2 or TRBV6-3 and TRBJ1-5, with D possibly matching TRBD1 (5 bases). Germline V gene lookup returns CDR1 MNHEY and CDR2 SVGEGT. The length of the CDR3 is 15 residues. Trimming shortened V by 4 bases and J by 2 bases, and 12 bases separated the two germline ends. Here the CDR3 DNA reads TGTGCCAGCAGTTCGGGGGTTTTAGGCAATCAGCCCCAGCATTTT. Protein: CASSSGVLGNQPQHF.

The chain uses TRBV6-1 and TRBJ1-2; D perhaps matches TRBD1 (5 bases). Trimming took off 7 bases at V and 5 bases at J, with 17 bases between the two ends. The CDR3 runs 14 residues. Germline V gene lookup returns CDR1 MNHNS and CDR2 SASEGT. Here the CDR3 DNA reads TGTGCCAGCAACCTGGACCAGGGAGCTTATGGCTACACCTTC. Its protein product is CASNLDQGAYGYTF.

This clonotype was seen many times. The V gene is TRBV3-1, the J gene TRBJ1-2, with D uncertain. Germline V gives CDR1 LGHDT, CDR2 YNNKEL (reference sequence). Trimming left V 0 bases short and J 7 bases short, with 9 bases between. The CDR3 is made up of 13 amino acids. In DNA, the CDR3 is TGTGCCAGCAGCCAAGATCTAGCGGGTGGCTACACCTTC. Its protein product is CASSQDLAGGYTF.

This clonotype was recorded a few times. The rearrangement uses TRBV7-2 and TRBJ1-2, with 10 bases identical to TRBD1. The CDR3 is 14 residues long. V trimming: 5 bases; J trimming: 8 bases; junction bases outside the gene matches: 8. From germline, CDR1 is SGHTA and CDR2 FQGNSA. The CDR3 DNA reads TGTGCCAGCAGCAAAACCGGGGACAGGGGCGGCTACACCTTC. The encoded protein is CASSKTGDRGGYTF.

The CDR3 here is CASSLRGRGEQFF. The CDR3 DNA reads as TGTGCCAGCAGCTTAAGGGGACGCGGTGAGCAGTTCTTC. The chain couples TRBV11-2 to TRBJ2-1; possibly TRBD1 or TRBD2 for D (5 bases each). Germline loops: CDR1 SGHAT, CDR2 FQNNGV. V lost 2 bases to trimming and J lost 9 bases, with 11 bases between them. This CDR3 region has 13 residues. Complete variable domain (other parts from reference TRBV11-2 and TRBJ2-1): EAGVAQSPRYKIIEKRQSVAFWCNPISGHATLYWYQQILGQGPKLLIQFQNNGVVDDSQLPKDRFSAERLKGVDSTLKIQPAKLEDSAVYLCASSLRGRGEQFFGPGTRLTVL.

This clonotype appeared many times. V is TRBV7-9 and J is TRBJ2-5; D is uncertain. Germline V CDR1 and CDR2: SEHNR, FQNEAQ (reference sequence). The length of the CDR3 is 15 residues. V shed 0 bases and J shed 1 base, with 9 bases lying between them. The CDR3 here is CASSLASPGQETQYF. The CDR3 DNA is TGTGCCAGCAGCTTAGCGTCCCCGGGCCAAGAGACCCAGTACTTC.

This clonotype appeared a few times. The CDR3 does not close with the conserved phenylalanine or tryptophan, likely indicating a read error. The V gene is TRBV20-1, the J gene TRBJ1-1, with TRBD1 as a possible D gene (5 bases). The V and J ends lost 3 bases and 0 bases respectively, with 11 bases between them. Germline CDR1 is DFQATT and CDR2 is SNEGSKA (reference sequence). This CDR3 is built from 14 residues. The CDR3 DNA reads TGCAGTGCTAGTGAGCAGGGTCTGAACACTGAAGCTTTCTCT. It yields the protein CSASEQGLNTEAFS.

The chain combines TRBV5-6 with TRBJ1-1; a possible D gene is TRBD1 (5 bases). The ends were cut back, 5 bases at V and 4 bases at J, with 15 bases in the middle. Germline CDR1 is SGHDT and CDR2 is YYEEEE. The CDR3 has 14 amino acids. CDR3 in amino acids: CASRPTDRGTEAFF. CDR3 DNA sequence: TGTGCCAGCAGGCCAACTGATAGGGGCACTGAAGCTTTCTTT. The full variable domain, rest sourced from reference TRBV5-6 and TRBJ1-1, is DAGVTQSPTHLIKTRGQQVTLRCSPKSGHDTVSWYQQALGQGPQFIFQYYEEEERQRGNFPDRFSGHQFPNYSSELNVNALLLGDSALYLCASRPTDRGTEAFFGQGTRLTVV.

This clonotype was recorded many times. The CDR3 sequence is CASSLESRFSYEQYF. Written as DNA, the CDR3 is TGTGCCAGCAGCTTAGAAAGTCGGTTCTCCTACGAGCAGTACTTC. The chain recombines TRBV7-2 with TRBJ2-7; D gene unclear. The CDR3 spans 15 residues. Trimming shortened V by 1 base and J by 0 bases, and 10 bases separated the two germline ends. CDR1 and CDR2 (germline): SGHTA, FQGNSA.